This T cell receptor beta chain is from a study of blood T cell repertoires in COVID-19 (dated by TCRdb to 2018 to 2021). Turning to the overall study: The collaborator samples originated in the United States, Italy and Spain and spanned the acute and convalescent phases of COVID-19. Where available, HLA class I and class II types were obtained from metadata supplied by the sample provider rather than from assay-based typing. Sample metadata almost always included a de-identified subject ID, COVID-19 status, age in years and sex. The dataset comprised deeply sampled blood TCRbeta repertoires from subjects exposed to, actively infected with, or recovered from COVID-19. The repertoires were made available in a free public database intended to serve as a resource for research on the immune response to SARS-CoV-2. The samples were drawn from the first 160 participants of the ongoing ImmuneRACE study and from 1,254 subjects provided by 6 global collaborators. The prospective study material was composed of cDNA or gDNA derived from T cells, B-cell-depleted T cells, or PBMCs.

Spanning cysteine to phenylalanine, the CDR3 consists of 16 amino acids. The CDR3 DNA has 48 bases and is translated from base 1. The V end gives up 5 bases and the J end 1 base, leaving 7 bases in the junction not matched to a gene. As encoded in the germline V gene, CDR1 is KGHSH while CDR2 is LQKENI. Overall results and qualifications from the work: How much clinical and demographic metadata was included differed by source and by participant, and the metadata was provided uncurated.

Samples from volunteer blood donors who had recovered from COVID-19 were contributed by a second Seattle source. Each collaborating institution followed its own protocols to collect whole blood in K2EDTA tubes. For TCRbeta analysis, collaborator samples were shipped as frozen whole blood, as isolated PBMCs, or as DNA extracted from either sample type. TCRbeta CDR3 regions were amplified from genomic DNA using the immunoSEQ Assay, a bias-controlled multiplex PCR. The paper's processing steps were these. Nucleated cell counts per sample were estimated from amplification of reference gene primers within the assay. Sequence reads were collapsed and filtered to measure the absolute abundance of every unique TCRbeta CDR3 rearrangement. For each sample, productive Simpson clonality was calculated as the square root of Simpson's diversity index across productive rearrangements. The table comes from immuneACCESS by way of TCRdb, which keeps in-frame sequences with V and J called. Part of the clones is missing from these tables; in studies checked, under half for an unresolved V gene and the rest for unknown reasons. V, J and clone size derive from that table, while D and trimming were established from the DNA sequence. This sample holds 270,000 or so clones; about 83% were observed only once. 8.5% to 9.5% of the sample is held by the ten biggest clonotypes.

A remark on this clone: Its recognized antigen is unknown. No per-base quality is available; no much larger clone lies one base away.

The sequence was obtained from a woman between 50 and 59 years old who had recovered from COVID-19. The specimen sequenced was peripheral blood. The sequence is built from TRBV18 and TRBJ2-2; 7 bases in between match TRBD2. The sequence in DNA is TGTGCCAGCTCATTCGGGGCTAGCGGGAACACCGGGGAGCTGTTTTTT. This yields the protein CASSFGASGNTGELFF.